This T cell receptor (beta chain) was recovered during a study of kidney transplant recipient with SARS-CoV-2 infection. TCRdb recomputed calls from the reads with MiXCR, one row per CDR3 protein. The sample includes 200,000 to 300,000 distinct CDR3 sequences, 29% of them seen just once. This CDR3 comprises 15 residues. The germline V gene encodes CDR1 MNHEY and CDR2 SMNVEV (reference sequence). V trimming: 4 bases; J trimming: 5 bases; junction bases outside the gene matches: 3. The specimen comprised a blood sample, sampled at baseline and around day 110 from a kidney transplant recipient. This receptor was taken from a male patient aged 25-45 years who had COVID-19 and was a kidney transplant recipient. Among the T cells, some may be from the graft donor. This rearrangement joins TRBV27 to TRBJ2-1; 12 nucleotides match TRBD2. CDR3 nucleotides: TGTGCCAGCAGTTCTAGCGGGAGGGCCCACAATGAGCAGTTCTTC. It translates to CASSSSGRAHNEQFF.